This TCR beta chain was sequenced in a study of T cells in Graves' hyperthyroidism and ophthalmopathy. Patients aged 18 to 65 had newly diagnosed hyperthyroidism lasting under 2 months. CDR1 is SGHVS, CDR2 FNYEAQ, per germline. The CDR3 is made up of 16 amino acids. It was RNA transcripts that yielded the amplified TCR beta CDR3 regions. Researchers ran a first-round RT-PCR on the TCR CDR3 using the HTBI primer set. TCRdb called the multiplex PCR reads again in MiXCR, with one record for every CDR3 protein. The sample records approximately 870,000 distinct CDR3 sequences, 38% being singletons. To note about this clonotype: With a much larger clone just one base away, this may be a read error.

The sample comprised blood. The sequence was collected from a man between 18 and 29 years old with Graves' hyperthyroidism. The rearrangement joins TRBV7-6 to TRBJ2-2, with TRBD2 matching 9 bases. The CDR3 DNA is TGTGCCGGCAGCTTAAGGGCGGGAGGGGAAGCCGGGGAGCTGTTTTTT. It translates to CAGSLRAGGEAGELFF.